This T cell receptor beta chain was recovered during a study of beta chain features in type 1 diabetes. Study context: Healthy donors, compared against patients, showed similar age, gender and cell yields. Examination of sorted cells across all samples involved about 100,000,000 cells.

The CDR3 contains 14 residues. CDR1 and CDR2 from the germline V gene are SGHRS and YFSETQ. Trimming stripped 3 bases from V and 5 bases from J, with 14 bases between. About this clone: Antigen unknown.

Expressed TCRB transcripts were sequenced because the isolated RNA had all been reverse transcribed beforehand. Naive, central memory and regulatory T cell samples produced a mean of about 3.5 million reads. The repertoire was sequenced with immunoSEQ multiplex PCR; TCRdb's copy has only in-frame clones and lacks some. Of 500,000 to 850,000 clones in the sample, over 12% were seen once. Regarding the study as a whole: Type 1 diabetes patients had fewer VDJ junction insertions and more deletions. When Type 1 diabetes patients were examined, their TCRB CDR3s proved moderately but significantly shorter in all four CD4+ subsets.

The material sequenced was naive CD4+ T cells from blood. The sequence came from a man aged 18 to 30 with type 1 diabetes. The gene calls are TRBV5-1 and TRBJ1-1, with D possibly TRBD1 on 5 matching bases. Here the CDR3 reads CASSSQGLGTEAFF. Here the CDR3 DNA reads TGCGCCAGCAGCTCCCAGGGTCTTGGGACTGAAGCTTTCTTT.